This entry is about one TCR beta chain. Measured with immunoSEQ multiplex PCR; TCRdb has only the in-frame clones, and not every one. The sample consists of around 400,000 clones, more than 85% of them appearing once. The record originates from a study of blood T cell repertoires in COVID-19. In the 2 weeks before study entry, exposed participants met a COVID-19 case, which was PCR-confirmed or clinician-diagnosed. Sequenced input: PBMCs or T cells enriched from blood (not recorded which). The source of this sequence is a woman aged 40 to 55 who had been exposed to COVID-19.

The CDR3 DNA follows: TGTGCCAGCAGTGAATGGGAACAGGGTGGGGATCTGGCTTTCTTT. Protein product: CASSEWEQGGDLAFF. The chain joins TRBV2 to TRBJ1-1, with D perhaps TRBD1 (6 bases). The V end was cut by 2 bases, the J end by 11 bases, with 21 bases between. Germline V gives CDR1 SNHLY, CDR2 FYNNEI. The CDR3 sequence is 15 residues long.